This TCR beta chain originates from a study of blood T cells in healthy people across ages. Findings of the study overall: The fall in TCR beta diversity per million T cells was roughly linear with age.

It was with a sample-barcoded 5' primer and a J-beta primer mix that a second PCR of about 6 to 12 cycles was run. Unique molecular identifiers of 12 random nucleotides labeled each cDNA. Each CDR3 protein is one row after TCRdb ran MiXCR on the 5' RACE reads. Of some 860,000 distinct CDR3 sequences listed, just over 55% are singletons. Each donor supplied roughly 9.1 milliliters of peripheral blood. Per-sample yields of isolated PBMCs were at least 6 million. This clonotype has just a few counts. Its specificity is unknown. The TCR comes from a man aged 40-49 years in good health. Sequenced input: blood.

CDR3 sequence reads: CASSWGTGGASNTEAFF. The CDR3 coding sequence is TGCGCCAGCAGCTGGGGGACAGGGGGCGCATCGAACACTGAAGCTTTCTTT. This chain connects TRBV5-1 to TRBJ1-1; 12 bases line up with TRBD1. The germline gives CDR1 SGHRS, CDR2 YFSETQ. The CDR3 consists of 17 residues. The J segment lost 1 base and the V segment lost 3 bases, leaving 7 bases of the junction unmatched.